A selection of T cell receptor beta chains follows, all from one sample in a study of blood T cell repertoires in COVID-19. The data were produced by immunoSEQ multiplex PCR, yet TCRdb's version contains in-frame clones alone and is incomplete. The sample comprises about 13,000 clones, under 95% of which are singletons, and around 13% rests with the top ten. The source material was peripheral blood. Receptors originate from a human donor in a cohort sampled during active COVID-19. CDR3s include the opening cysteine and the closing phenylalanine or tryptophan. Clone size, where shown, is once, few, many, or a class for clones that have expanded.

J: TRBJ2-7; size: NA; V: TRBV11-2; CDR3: CASSQTRGYEQYF
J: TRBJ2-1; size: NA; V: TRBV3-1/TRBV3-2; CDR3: CASSQQAGGYNEQFF
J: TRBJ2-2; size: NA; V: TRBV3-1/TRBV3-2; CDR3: CASSRRQLAGGPNTGELFF
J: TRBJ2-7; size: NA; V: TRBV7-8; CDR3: CASSTRTGGDAYEQYF
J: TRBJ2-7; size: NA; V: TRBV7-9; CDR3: CASSLHTPGSYEQYF
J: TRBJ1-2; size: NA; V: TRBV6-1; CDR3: CASSERQGNYGYTF
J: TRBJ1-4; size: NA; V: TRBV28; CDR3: CASRGQGAGEKLFF
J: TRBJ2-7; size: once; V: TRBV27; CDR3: CASSPRTVSYEQYF
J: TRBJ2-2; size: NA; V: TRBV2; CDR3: CASSRTANTGELFF
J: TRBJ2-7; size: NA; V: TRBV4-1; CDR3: CASSLETVYYEQYF
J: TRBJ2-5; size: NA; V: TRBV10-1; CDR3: CASSETGEAQETQYF
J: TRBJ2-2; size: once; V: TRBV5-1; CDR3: CASSLVPQGDTGELFF
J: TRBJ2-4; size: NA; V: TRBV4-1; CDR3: CASSQGRGDGENIQYF
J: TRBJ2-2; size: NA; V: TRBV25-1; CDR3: CASRGQGRTGELFF
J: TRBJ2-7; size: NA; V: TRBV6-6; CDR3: CASRSGTFKNEQYF
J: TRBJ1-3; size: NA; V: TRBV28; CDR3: CASSLGGTGYGVSIYF
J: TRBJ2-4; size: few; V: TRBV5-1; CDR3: CASSSPDSLAKNIQYF
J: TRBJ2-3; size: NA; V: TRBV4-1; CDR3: CASSQDRGTGSTDTQYF
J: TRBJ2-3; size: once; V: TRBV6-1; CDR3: CASSDAVIEADTQYF
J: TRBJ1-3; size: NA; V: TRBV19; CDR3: CASSTRTDSGNTIYF
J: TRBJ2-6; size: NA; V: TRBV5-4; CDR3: CASSTRTGRTGANVLTF
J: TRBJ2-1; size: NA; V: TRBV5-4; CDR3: CASSSPGQGKWDEQFF
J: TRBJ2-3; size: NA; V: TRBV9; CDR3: CASSHGTSGGTDTQYF
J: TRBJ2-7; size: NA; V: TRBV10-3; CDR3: CAITSGSLYEQYF
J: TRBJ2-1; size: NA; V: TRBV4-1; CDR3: CASSPTGGNEQFF
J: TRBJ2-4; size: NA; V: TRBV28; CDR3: CASSFSGAKNIQYF
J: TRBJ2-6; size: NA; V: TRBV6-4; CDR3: CASSDSYGSSGANVLTF
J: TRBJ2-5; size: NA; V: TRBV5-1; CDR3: CASSLGGLAGQETQYF
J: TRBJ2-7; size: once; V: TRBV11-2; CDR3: CASTLMGTGPFEQYF